This entry lists 26 T cell receptor beta chains sequenced from one sample in a study of T cell responses to AZD1222 COVID-19 vaccine. Measured with immunoSEQ multiplex PCR; TCRdb has only the in-frame clones, and not every one. The sample holds 100,000 to 150,000 clones, more than 85% seen once. The sample was peripheral blood, taken on day 0 of MenACWY control vaccination. The receptor source for this set is an adult in good health.

The V and J genes are TRBV2 and TRBJ2-1; 11 bases match TRBD2. After removal of 5 bases from V and 8 bases from J, the junction contained 8 bases not matched to a gene. This CDR3 spans 15 amino acids. Germline V gene sequence: CDR1 SNHLY, CDR2 FYNNEI. CDR3 in amino acids: CASSKTLAGVDEQFF. The CDR3 bases are TGTGCCAGCAGTAAGACACTAGCGGGAGTCGATGAGCAGTTCTTC.

The chain combines TRBV5-1 with TRBJ2-7, with D tentatively TRBD1 (5 bases). Germline values: CDR1 SGHRS, CDR2 YFSETQ. The CDR3 loop spans 14 amino acids. Trimming stripped 6 bases from V and 2 bases from J, with 15 bases between. The CDR3 DNA follows: TGCGCCAGCAACCCGGACATTGAAACCTACGAGCAGTACTTC. This encodes CASNPDIETYEQYF.

V and J are TRBV9 and TRBJ2-7; 9 bases map to TRBD2. Germline lookup yields CDR1 SGDLS and CDR2 YYNGEE. The CDR3 loop spans 15 amino acids. V gave up 4 bases and J gave up 6 bases; unmatched junction bases: 11. CDR3 amino acids: CASSTQAGTSSEQYF. The CDR3 nucleotides read TGTGCCAGCAGCACACAAGCCGGGACTAGCTCCGAGCAGTACTTC.

V and J are TRBV5-4 and TRBJ1-2; 10 bases line up with TRBD1. The V segment lost 5 bases and the J segment 7 bases; nucleotides outside the gene matches: 5. Looked up from germline, CDR1 is SGHNT and CDR2 is YYREEE (reference sequence). CDR3 size: 13 residues. CDR3 coding DNA: TGTGCCAGCAGTCAGGACAGGGGGTCTGGCTACACCTTC. Translating gives CASSQDRGSGYTF.

This clone has a handful of counts. The same CDR3 can be traced to other DNA sequences in this sample. The chain is built from TRBV6-5 and TRBJ1-6, with D tentatively TRBD1 (5 bases). V was shortened by 0 bases and J by 6 bases, with 9 bases between the two germline ends. The germline CDR1 and CDR2 sequences are MNHEY and SVGAGI. CDR3 length equals 15 residues. The CDR3 DNA is TGTGCCAGCAGTTACTCGGGGCAGGGTAATTCACCCCTCCACTTT. This translates into CASSYSGQGNSPLHF.

This chain links TRBV6-1 with TRBJ2-7; 13 bases are a match to TRBD2. Germline V lookup: CDR1 MNHNS, CDR2 SASEGT. V gave up 2 bases and J gave up 6 bases; unmatched junction bases: 7. This CDR3 comprises 16 residues. CDR3 amino acids: CASSETGLAGVTEQYF. CDR3 in DNA: TGTGCCAGCAGTGAAACCGGACTAGCGGGAGTTACCGAGCAGTACTTC.

This chain uses TRBV21-1 with TRBJ2-1; TRBD1, as called in the table, went unchecked against the DNA. TRBV21-1 is listed as a pseudogene. The length of the CDR3 is 16 residues. The CDR3 region has the DNA TGTGCCAGCAGCCAAACGCGGGACAGGATCTACAATGAGCAGTTCTTC. It encodes CASSQTRDRIYNEQFF.

The rearrangement uses TRBV6-5 and TRBJ1-2; D remains unclear. With 4 bases removed from V and 4 bases from J, the gap between germline ends came to 10 bases. This CDR3 contains 13 residues. Germline V gene lookup returns CDR1 MNHEY and CDR2 SVGAGI. The CDR3 loop reads CASSLTSSYGYTF. CDR3 nucleotides: TGTGCCAGCAGTTTGACGTCCAGCTATGGCTACACCTTC.

A note on this clone: The junction departs from the called germline gene at one end, perhaps through a read error. The gene calls are TRBV7-9 and TRBJ2-7, with no clear D. Germline CDR1 SEHNR, CDR2 FQNEAQ (reference sequence). The CDR3 consists of 10 residues. CDR3 sequence: CASSSNEQYF. CDR3 in DNA: TGTGCCAGCAGCTCCAACGAGCAGTACTTC. The whole variable domain, remainder taken from reference TRBV7-9 and TRBJ2-7, is DTGVSQNPRHKITKRGQNVTFRCDPISEHNRLYWYRQTLGQGPEFLTYFQNEAQLEKSRLLSDRFSAERPKGSFSTLEIQRTEQGDSAMYLCASSSNEQYFGPGTRLTVT.

The chain recombines TRBV28 with TRBJ1-5, with 8 bases that match TRBD1. V dropped 6 bases and J dropped 5; count of bases not matched to a gene: 9. This CDR3 comprises 15 residues. Germline CDR1 and CDR2: MDHEN and SYDVKM. The CDR3 DNA reads TGTGCCAGCAGCATCCTCGGACAGGGAGATCAGCCCCAGCATTTT. It yields the protein CASSILGQGDQPQHF.

The chain has TRBV5-8 and TRBJ1-5; TRBD1 might be the D (6 bases). The CDR3 is 15 residues long. Germline values: CDR1 SGHTS, CDR2 YDEGEE. The V and J ends lost 0 bases and 4 bases respectively, with 11 bases between them. Here the CDR3 reads CASSLGQGWNQPQHF. For the CDR3, the DNA is TGTGCCAGCAGCTTGGGGCAGGGGTGGAATCAGCCCCAGCATTTT. Complete variable domain (other parts from reference TRBV5-8 and TRBJ1-5): EAGVTQSPTHLIKTRGQQATLRCSPISGHTSVYWYQQALGLGLQFLLWYDEGEERNRGNFPPRFSGRQFPNYSSELNVNALELEDSALYLCASSLGQGWNQPQHFGDGTRLSIL.

The chain joins TRBV19 to TRBJ2-5, with D unresolved. CDR1 and CDR2 (germline): LNHDA, SQIVND (reference sequence). This CDR3 spans 13 amino acids. The V gene lost 2 bases and the J gene lost 5 bases, with 9 bases spanning the gap. The CDR3 reads CASSIPPRETQYF. The CDR3 nucleotides are TGTGCCAGTAGTATACCACCGCGGGAGACCCAGTACTTC.

The chain links TRBV29-1 to TRBJ2-7; D might be TRBD1 (5 bases). Germline assignment: CDR1 SQVTM and CDR2 ANQGSEA. This CDR3 is built from 13 residues. V was shortened by 7 bases and J by 4 bases, with 17 bases between the two germline ends. In nucleotides, the CDR3 is TGCAGCGGAACAGGTCCAGGTGATTACGAGCAGTACTTC. Its translation is CSGTGPGDYEQYF.

The V call is TRBV27, the J call TRBJ1-4; TRBD1 agrees at 8 bases. With 3 bases clipped from V and 0 bases from J, the junction kept 18 bases outside the gene matches. The CDR3 length is 21 residues. Per the germline V gene, CDR1 is MNHEY and CDR2 is SMNVEV (reference sequence). The CDR3 DNA reads TGTGCCAGCAGTTTTGGCTCTGGGGGGACAGGAAAGTTTTCAACTAATGAAAAACTGTTTTTT. Its protein product is CASSFGSGGTGKFSTNEKLFF.

The chain recombines TRBV11-2 with TRBJ2-7; D may match TRBD1 or TRBD2 (5 bases each). Trimming pared 2 bases from V and 1 base from J, leaving 15 bases between. CDR3 length: 16 amino acids. Germline CDR1 and CDR2: SGHAT and FQNNGV. Here the CDR3 reads CASSLYEGRFSYEQYF. The CDR3 DNA sequence: TGTGCCAGCAGCTTATATGAGGGACGCTTTTCCTACGAGCAGTACTTC.

The CDR3 sequence: CASSPTGVENTEAFF. In DNA form, the CDR3 reads TGTGCCAGTAGTCCCACAGGGGTTGAGAACACTGAAGCTTTCTTT. The genes are TRBV19 and TRBJ1-1, with 7 bases fitting TRBD1. Germline-derived CDR1 and CDR2 are LNHDA and SQIVND (reference sequence). J gave up 1 base and V 5 bases, and 7 bases lay outside the gene matches. This CDR3 is built from 15 residues. Based on the CDR3 plus reference TRBV19 and TRBJ1-1, the full variable domain is DGGITQSPKYLFRKEGQNVTLSCEQNLNHDAMYWYRQDPGQGLRLIYYSQIVNDFQKGDIAEGYSVSREKKESFPLTVTSAQKNPTAFYLCASSPTGVENTEAFFGQGTRLTVV.

This clone came up once. The chain employs TRBV5-6 and TRBJ2-2; 9 nucleotides agree with TRBD2. The CDR3 covers 15 residues. Germline CDR1 and CDR2: SGHDT and YYEEEE. The V segment lost 2 bases and the J segment 4 bases; nucleotides outside the gene matches: 3. This chain's CDR3 is CASSLGGRATGELFF. The DNA of the CDR3 is TGTGCCAGCAGCTTAGGCGGGAGGGCCACCGGGGAGCTGTTTTTT.

This clone was found a few times. The V gene is TRBV11-3, the J gene TRBJ2-4; D might be TRBD2 (5 bases). This CDR3 region has 16 residues. Trimming pared 2 bases from V and 4 bases from J, leaving 15 bases between. CDR1 is SGHNT, CDR2 YENEEA, per germline. Here the CDR3 reads CASSLRVGSPKNIQYF. CDR3 sequence (DNA): TGTGCCAGCAGCTTAAGGGTGGGGAGCCCGAAAAACATTCAGTACTTC.

This rearrangement joins TRBV4-1 to TRBJ2-3, with 8 bases lining up with TRBD1. Losses at the gene ends were 0 bases for V and 3 bases for J; bases not matched to a gene: 2. Germline V lookup: CDR1 MGHRA, CDR2 YSYEKL. The CDR3 loop spans 15 amino acids. CDR3 coding DNA: TGCGCCAGCAGCCAAGAGAGACAGGGGACAGATACGCAGTATTTT. It encodes CASSQERQGTDTQYF.

About this clone: A read error may produce the germline difference seen at one junction end. J is TRBJ1-2 and V is TRBV7-2; TRBD1 agrees at 7 bases. The CDR3 loop spans 14 amino acids. In germline, CDR1 is SGHTA, CDR2 FQGNSA. CDR3 sequence: CASSLGQYNSGYTF. The CDR3 DNA sequence: TGTGCCAGCAGCTTGGGACAGTACAACTCTGGCTACACCTTC.

This rearrangement joins TRBV6-2 or TRBV6-3 to TRBJ2-1; TRBD2 matches 10 bases. Looked up from germline, CDR1 is MNHEY and CDR2 is SVGEGT. Germline trimming cut 5 bases from V and 7 bases from J; bases unmatched to any gene: 8. This CDR3 has 15 residues. The CDR3 is CASSTFSGRKNEQFF. The DNA for the CDR3 is TGTGCCAGCAGTACTTTTAGCGGGAGGAAAAATGAGCAGTTCTTC.

The chain recombines TRBV5-4 with TRBJ1-2, with a possible D match to TRBD1 (5 bases). CDR1 is SGHNT and CDR2 is YYREEE in the germline V gene (reference sequence). Trimming left V 9 bases short and J 8 bases short, with 20 bases between. This CDR3 has 13 residues. CDR3: CATAGGRAQGYTF. CDR3 nucleotides: TGTGCCACCGCTGGGGGTCGGGCTCAAGGCTACACCTTC.

The gene calls are TRBV27 and TRBJ1-1; D perhaps matches TRBD1 (5 bases). There are 10 residues in the CDR3. With 7 bases removed from V and 8 bases from J, the gap between germline ends came to 8 bases. Germline V gene lookup returns CDR1 MNHEY and CDR2 SMNVEV (reference sequence). The CDR3 DNA follows: TGTGCCAGCATTGGGGGGGAAGCTTTCTTT. This translates into CASIGGEAFF.

The J gene is TRBJ2-3, the V gene TRBV6-5, with TRBD2 matching 8 bases. CDR1 MNHEY and CDR2 SVGAGI come from the germline V gene. Trimming at V came to 2 bases and at J to 5 bases, leaving 6 bases not matched to a gene. The CDR3 is 15 amino acids. CDR3 in amino acids: CASSYGAGAVDTQYF. For the CDR3, the DNA is TGTGCCAGCAGTTACGGAGCGGGAGCGGTAGATACGCAGTATTTT.

The chain carries TRBV6-5 and TRBJ2-3; no definite D call. V gave up 2 bases and J gave up 6 bases, with 18 bases separating them. CDR3 length equals 16 residues. Germline CDR1 and CDR2: MNHEY and SVGAGI. The CDR3 bases are TGTGCCAGCAGTTACCAATCTACAACTACTTTGGATACGCAGTATTTT. Residues: CASSYQSTTTLDTQYF.

The gene calls are TRBV6-4 and TRBJ2-1; TRBD2 might be the D (5 bases). The germline V and J ends were trimmed by 6 bases and 5 bases, with 17 bases remaining between them. The CDR3 loop spans 15 amino acids. CDR1 and CDR2 (germline): MRHNA, SNTAGT. In DNA form, the CDR3 reads TGTGCCAGCAGCCGCGGGTTTGACTACAACAATGAGCAGTTCTTC. It specifies CASSRGFDYNNEQFF.